A single T cell receptor (beta chain) is shown here with its context. Profiled with immunoSEQ multiplex PCR; TCRdb holds only in-frame clones, not every one. In the table there are almost 550,000 clones, approximately 80% of which are singletons. The sample belongs to a study of shared T cell receptors in the human thymus. V trimming: 0 bases; J trimming: 3 bases; junction bases outside the gene matches: 1. The germline gives CDR1 MDHEN, CDR2 SYDVKM. The CDR3 is made up of 16 amino acids. These data were also reused for a study on human thymus T cells.

The clonotype comes from a boy under two years old with a congenital heart defect. The gene calls are TRBV28 and TRBJ2-7; 14 bases are a match to TRBD2. Input material: thymocytes. The CDR3 sequence: CASSLWTSGRDYEQYF. DNA of the CDR3: TGTGCCAGCAGTTTATGGACTAGCGGGAGGGACTACGAGCAGTACTTC.